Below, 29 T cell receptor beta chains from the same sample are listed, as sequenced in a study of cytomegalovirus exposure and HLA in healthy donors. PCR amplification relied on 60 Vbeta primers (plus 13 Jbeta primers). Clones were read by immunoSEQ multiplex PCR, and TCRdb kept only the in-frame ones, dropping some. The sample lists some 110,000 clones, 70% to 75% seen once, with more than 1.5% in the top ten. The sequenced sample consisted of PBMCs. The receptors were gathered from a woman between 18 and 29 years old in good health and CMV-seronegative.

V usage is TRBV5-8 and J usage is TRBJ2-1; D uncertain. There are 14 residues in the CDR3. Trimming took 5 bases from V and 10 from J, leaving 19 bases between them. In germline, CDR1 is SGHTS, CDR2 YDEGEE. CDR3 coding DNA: TGTGCCAGCAGGTTATTTGTCCAGGTTTTAGAGCAGTTCTTC. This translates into CASRLFVQVLEQFF.

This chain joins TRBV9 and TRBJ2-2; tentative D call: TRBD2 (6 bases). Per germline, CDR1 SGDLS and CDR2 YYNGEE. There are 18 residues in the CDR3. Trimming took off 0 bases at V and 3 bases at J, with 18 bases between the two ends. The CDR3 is CASSVELFGGYDTGELFF. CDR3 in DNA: TGTGCCAGCAGCGTAGAACTATTTGGAGGGTATGACACCGGGGAGCTGTTTTTT.

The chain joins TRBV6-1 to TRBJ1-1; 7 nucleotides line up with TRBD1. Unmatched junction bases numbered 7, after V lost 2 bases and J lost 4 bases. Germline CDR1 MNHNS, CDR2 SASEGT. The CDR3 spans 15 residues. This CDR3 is CASSEPDRVTTEAFF. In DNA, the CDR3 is TGTGCCAGCAGTGAACCCGACAGGGTGACCACTGAAGCTTTCTTT.

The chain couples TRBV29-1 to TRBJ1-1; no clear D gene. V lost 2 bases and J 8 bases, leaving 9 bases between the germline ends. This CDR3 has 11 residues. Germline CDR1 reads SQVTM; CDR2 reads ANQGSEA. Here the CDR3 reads CSVENGVEAFF. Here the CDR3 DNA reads TGCAGCGTTGAAAACGGAGTAGAAGCTTTCTTT.

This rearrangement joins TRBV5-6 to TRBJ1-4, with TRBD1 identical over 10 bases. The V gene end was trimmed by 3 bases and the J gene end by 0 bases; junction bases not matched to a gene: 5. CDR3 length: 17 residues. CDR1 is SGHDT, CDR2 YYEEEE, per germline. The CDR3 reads CASSYGTGAATNEKLFF. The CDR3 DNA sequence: TGTGCCAGCAGCTATGGGACAGGGGCGGCAACTAATGAAAAACTGTTTTTT.

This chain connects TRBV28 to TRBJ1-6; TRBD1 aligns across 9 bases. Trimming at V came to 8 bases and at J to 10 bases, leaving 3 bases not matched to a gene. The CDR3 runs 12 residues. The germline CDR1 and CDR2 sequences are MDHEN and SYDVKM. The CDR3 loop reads CASGTGPSPLHF. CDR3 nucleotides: TGTGCCAGCGGGACAGGGCCCTCACCCCTCCACTTT.

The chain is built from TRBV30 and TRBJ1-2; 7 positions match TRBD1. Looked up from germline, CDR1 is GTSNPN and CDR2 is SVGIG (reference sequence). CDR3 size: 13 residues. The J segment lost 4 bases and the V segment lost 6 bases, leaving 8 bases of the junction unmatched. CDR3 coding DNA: TGTGCCTGTCCCGGACAGGCCAGCTATGGCTACACCTTC. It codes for CACPGQASYGYTF.

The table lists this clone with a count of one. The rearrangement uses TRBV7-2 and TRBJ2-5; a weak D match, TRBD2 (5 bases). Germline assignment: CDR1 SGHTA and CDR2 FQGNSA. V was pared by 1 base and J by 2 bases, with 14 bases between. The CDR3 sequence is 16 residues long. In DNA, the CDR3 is TGTGCCAGCAGCTTAGGACTACCATACCCACAAGAGACCCAGTACTTC. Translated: CASSLGLPYPQETQYF.

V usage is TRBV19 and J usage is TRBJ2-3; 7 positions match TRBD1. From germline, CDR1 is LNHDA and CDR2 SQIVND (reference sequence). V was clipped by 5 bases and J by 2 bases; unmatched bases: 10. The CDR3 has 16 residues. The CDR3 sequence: CASSSRGTVTTDTQYF. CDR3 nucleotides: TGTGCCAGTAGTTCCAGGGGGACAGTGACCACAGATACGCAGTATTTT. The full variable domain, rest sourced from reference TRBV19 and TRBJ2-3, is DGGITQSPKYLFRKEGQNVTLSCEQNLNHDAMYWYRQDPGQGLRLIYYSQIVNDFQKGDIAEGYSVSREKKESFPLTVTSAQKNPTAFYLCASSSRGTVTTDTQYFGPGTRLTVL.

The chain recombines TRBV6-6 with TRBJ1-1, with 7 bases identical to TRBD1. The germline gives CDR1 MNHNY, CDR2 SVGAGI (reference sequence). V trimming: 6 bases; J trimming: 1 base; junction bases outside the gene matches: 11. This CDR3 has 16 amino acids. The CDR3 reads CASRSTPGQENTEAFF. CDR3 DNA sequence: TGTGCCAGCAGATCAACCCCTGGACAGGAGAACACTGAAGCTTTCTTT.

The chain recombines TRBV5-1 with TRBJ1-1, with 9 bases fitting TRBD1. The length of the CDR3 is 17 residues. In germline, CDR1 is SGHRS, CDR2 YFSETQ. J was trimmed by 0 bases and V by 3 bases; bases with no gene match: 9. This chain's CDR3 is CASSSGTGTFMNTEAFF. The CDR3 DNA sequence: TGCGCCAGCAGCTCCGGGACAGGGACCTTCATGAACACTGAAGCTTTCTTT.

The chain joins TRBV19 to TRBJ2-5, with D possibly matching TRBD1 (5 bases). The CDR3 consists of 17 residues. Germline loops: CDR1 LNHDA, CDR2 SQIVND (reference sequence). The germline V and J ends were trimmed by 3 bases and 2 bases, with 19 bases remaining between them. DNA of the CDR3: TGTGCCAGTAGTATTGGCCTGGTGGCAGGGAAACAAGAGACCCAGTACTTC. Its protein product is CASSIGLVAGKQETQYF.

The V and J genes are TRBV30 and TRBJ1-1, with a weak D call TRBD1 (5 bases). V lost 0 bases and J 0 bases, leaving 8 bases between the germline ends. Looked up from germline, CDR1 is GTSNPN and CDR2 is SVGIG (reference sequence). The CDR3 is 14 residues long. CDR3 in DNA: TGTGCCTGGAGTGTAAGGGGCCTGAACACTGAAGCTTTCTTT. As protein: CAWSVRGLNTEAFF. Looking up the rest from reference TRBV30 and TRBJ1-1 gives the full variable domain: SQTIHQWPATLVQPVGSPLSLECTVEGTSNPNLYWYRQAAGRGLQLLFYSVGIGQISSEVPQNLSASRPQDRQFILSSKKLLLSDSGFYLCAWSVRGLNTEAFFGQGTRLTVV.

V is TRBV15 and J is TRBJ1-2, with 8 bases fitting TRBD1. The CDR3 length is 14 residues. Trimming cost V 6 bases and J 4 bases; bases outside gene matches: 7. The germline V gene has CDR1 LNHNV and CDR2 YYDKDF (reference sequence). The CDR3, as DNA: TGTGCCACCAGGCAGGGGGCCCTAGGCTATGGCTACACCTTC. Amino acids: CATRQGALGYGYTF.

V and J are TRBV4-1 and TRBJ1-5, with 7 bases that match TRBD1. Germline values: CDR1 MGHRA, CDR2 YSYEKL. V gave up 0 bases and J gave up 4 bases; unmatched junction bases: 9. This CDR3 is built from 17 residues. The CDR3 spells CASSQEGGQSGNQPQHF. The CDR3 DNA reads TGCGCCAGCAGCCAAGAGGGGGGACAGTCGGGTAATCAGCCCCAGCATTTT.

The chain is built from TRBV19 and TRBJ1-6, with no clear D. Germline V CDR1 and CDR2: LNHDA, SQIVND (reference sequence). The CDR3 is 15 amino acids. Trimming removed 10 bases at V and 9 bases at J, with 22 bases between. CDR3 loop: CATDEGGRAVSPLHF. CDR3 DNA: TGTGCCACCGACGAGGGAGGGCGAGCGGTTTCACCCCTCCACTTT.

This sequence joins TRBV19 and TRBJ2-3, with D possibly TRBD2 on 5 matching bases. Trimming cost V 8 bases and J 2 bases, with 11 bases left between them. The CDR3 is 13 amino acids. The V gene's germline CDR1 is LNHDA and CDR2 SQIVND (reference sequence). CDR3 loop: CASVDWHTDTQYF. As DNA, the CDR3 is TGTGCCAGTGTGGACTGGCACACAGATACGCAGTATTTT. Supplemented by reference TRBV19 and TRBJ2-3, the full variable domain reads DGGITQSPKYLFRKEGQNVTLSCEQNLNHDAMYWYRQDPGQGLRLIYYSQIVNDFQKGDIAEGYSVSREKKESFPLTVTSAQKNPTAFYLCASVDWHTDTQYFGPGTRLTVL.

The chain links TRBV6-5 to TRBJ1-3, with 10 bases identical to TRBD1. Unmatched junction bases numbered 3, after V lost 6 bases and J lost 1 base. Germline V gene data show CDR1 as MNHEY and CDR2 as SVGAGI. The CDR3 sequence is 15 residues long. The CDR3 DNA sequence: TGTGCCAGCAGCCGGGACAGGGGTTCTGGAAACACCATATATTTT. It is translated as CASSRDRGSGNTIYF.

The CDR3 bases are TGTGCCAGCAGCTTATCCGGGGGTGCCCAGCATTTT. It codes for CASSLSGGAQHF. The gene calls are TRBV7-6 and TRBJ1-5, with a possible D match to TRBD1 (5 bases). Germline-derived CDR1 and CDR2 are SGHVS and FNYEAQ. This CDR3 has 12 amino acids. Trimming took off 2 bases at V and 11 bases at J, with 10 bases between the two ends.

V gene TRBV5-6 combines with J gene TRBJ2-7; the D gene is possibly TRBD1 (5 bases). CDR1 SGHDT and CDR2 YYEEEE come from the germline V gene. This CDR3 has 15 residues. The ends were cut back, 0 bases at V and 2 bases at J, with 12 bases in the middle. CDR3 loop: CASSLDAGRAYEQYF. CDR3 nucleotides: TGTGCCAGCAGCTTGGACGCTGGCAGGGCCTACGAGCAGTACTTC.

The CDR3 reads CASSPQNNSPLHF. CDR3 nucleotide sequence: TGTGCCAGCAGCCCACAGAATAATTCACCCCTCCACTTT. The gene calls are TRBV7-8 and TRBJ1-6; D call uncertain. CDR3 length: 13 residues. Germline V gives CDR1 SGHVS, CDR2 FQNEAQ. The V gene lost 5 bases and the J gene lost 5 bases, with 7 bases spanning the gap.

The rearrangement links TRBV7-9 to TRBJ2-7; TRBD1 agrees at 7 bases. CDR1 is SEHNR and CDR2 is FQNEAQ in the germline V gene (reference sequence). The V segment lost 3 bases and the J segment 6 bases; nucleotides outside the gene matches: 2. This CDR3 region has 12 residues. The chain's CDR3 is CASSFGTAEQYF. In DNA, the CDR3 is TGTGCCAGCAGCTTCGGGACAGCCGAGCAGTACTTC.

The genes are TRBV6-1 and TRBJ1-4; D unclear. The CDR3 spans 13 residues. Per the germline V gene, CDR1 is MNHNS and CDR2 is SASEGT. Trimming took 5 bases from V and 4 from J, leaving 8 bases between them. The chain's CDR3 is CASSQAINEKLFF. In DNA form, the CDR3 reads TGTGCCAGCAGTCAGGCTATTAATGAAAAACTGTTTTTT.

The chain's CDR3 is CASSPPRGSTSYEQYF. The CDR3 DNA reads as TGTGCCAGCAGCCCCCCCCGGGGATCAACCTCCTACGAGCAGTACTTC. The chain links TRBV13 to TRBJ2-7; D might be TRBD2 (5 bases). This CDR3 comprises 16 residues. Trimming removed 5 bases at V and 0 bases at J, with 17 bases between. CDR1 and CDR2 from the germline V gene are PRHDT and FYEKMQ (reference sequence).

The DNA for the CDR3 is TGTGCCAGCAAAAGCGGGGGGGCAGGAGAGACCCAGTACTTC. Translation: CASKSGGAGETQYF. The chain couples TRBV27 to TRBJ2-5; 10 bases align to TRBD2. Per the germline V gene, CDR1 is MNHEY and CDR2 is SMNVEV (reference sequence). This CDR3 is built from 14 residues. V dropped 7 bases and J dropped 4; count of bases not matched to a gene: 6.

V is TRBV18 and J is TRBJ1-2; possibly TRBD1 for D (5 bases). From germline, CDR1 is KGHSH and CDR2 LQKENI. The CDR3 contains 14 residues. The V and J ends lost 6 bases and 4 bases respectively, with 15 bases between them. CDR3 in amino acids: CASSFDSQSYGYTF. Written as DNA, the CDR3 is TGTGCCAGCTCTTTCGACAGCCAATCCTATGGCTACACCTTC. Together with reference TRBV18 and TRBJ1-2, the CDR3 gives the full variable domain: NAGVMQNPRHLVRRRGQEARLRCSPMKGHSHVYWYRQLPEEGLKFMVYLQKENIIDESGMPKERFSAEFPKEGPSILRIQQVVRGDSAAYFCASSFDSQSYGYTFGSGTRLTVV.

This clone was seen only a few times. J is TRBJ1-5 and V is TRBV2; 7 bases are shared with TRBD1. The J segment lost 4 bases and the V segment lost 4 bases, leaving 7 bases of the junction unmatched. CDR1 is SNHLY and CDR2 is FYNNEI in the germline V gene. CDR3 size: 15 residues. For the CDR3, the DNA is TGTGCCAGCAGTGTGGGGACAGCCGATAATCAGCCCCAGCATTTT. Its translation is CASSVGTADNQPQHF.

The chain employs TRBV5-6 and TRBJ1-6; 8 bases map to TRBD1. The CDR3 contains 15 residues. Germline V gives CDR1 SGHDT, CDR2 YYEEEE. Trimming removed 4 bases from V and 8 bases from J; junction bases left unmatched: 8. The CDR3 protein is CASSPARDRYSPLHF. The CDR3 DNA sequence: TGTGCCAGCAGCCCTGCCCGGGACAGGTATTCACCCCTCCACTTT.

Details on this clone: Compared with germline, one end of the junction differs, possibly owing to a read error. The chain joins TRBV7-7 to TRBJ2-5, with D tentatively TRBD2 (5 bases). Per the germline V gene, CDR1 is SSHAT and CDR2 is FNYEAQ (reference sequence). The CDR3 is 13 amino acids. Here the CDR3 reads CASSRTLQETQYF. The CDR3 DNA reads TGTGCTAGCAGCCGGACTCTACAAGAGACCCAGTACTTC.